This T cell receptor (beta chain) originates from a study of breast tumors, draining lymph nodes, adjacent tissues. Study-wide results and caveats: Tumor TCR diversity was below lymph nodes but above nontumor tissue.

Breast cancer patients provided tissue from their axillary draining lymph nodes. This clonotype came up a few times. The target antigen is unknown. The CDR3 consists of 17 residues. Germline trimming cut 6 bases from V and 4 bases from J; bases unmatched to any gene: 8. TCRdb re-analysed the multiplex PCR reads in MiXCR, keeping a single row per CDR3 protein. The data hold about 200,000 distinct CDR3 sequences, with 34% observed a single time. Sequencing input: axillary lymph node tissue. The chain carries TRBV12-3 or TRBV12-4 and TRBJ2-1, with 14 bases aligning to TRBD2. This sequence was found in a female donor with breast cancer. Some clones in this sample may be carry-over from other donors' samples. The CDR3 sequence is CASSPRLAGGIYNEQFF. As DNA, the CDR3 is TGTGCCAGCAGCCCCCGACTAGCGGGAGGGATATACAATGAGCAGTTCTTC.